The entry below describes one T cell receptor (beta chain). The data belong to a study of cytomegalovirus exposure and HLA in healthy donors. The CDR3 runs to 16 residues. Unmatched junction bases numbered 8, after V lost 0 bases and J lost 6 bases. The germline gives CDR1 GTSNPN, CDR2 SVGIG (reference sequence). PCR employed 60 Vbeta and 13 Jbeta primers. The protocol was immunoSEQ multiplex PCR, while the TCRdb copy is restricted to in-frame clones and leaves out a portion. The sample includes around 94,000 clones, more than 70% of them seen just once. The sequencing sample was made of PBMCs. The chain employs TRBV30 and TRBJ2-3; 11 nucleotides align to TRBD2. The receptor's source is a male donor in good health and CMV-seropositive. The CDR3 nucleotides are TGTGCCTGGAGTGTACAGGTAGCGGGAGGGATGGATACGCAGTATTTT. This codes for CAWSVQVAGGMDTQYF.